Reported below is one T cell receptor (beta chain). What it binds is not known. There are 15 residues in the CDR3. V was clipped by 2 bases and J by 5 bases; unmatched bases: 6. CDR1 SGHAT and CDR2 FQNNGV come from the germline V gene. The study ran the assay at deep level. Generated by immunoSEQ multiplex PCR, the TCRdb table keeps only in-frame clones and is missing some. The top ten clones hold under 0.45% of a sample with around 1.4 million clones, approximately 98.5% of them seen once. These data belong to a study of shared clonotypes between healthy human individuals. Study conclusions and caveats: Unshared clonotypes carried lower generation probabilities than those common to all four donors.

Sequenced: naive CD4+ T cells sorted from blood. Subset defined: CD45RA+ positively selected. V is TRBV11-2 and J is TRBJ2-1; 7 bases are a match to TRBD1. The TCR was taken from a man under 40 in good health. Here the CDR3 DNA reads TGTGCCAGCAGCTTAATAGGGGGCCTCAACAATGAGCAGTTCTTC. Protein product: CASSLIGGLNNEQFF.